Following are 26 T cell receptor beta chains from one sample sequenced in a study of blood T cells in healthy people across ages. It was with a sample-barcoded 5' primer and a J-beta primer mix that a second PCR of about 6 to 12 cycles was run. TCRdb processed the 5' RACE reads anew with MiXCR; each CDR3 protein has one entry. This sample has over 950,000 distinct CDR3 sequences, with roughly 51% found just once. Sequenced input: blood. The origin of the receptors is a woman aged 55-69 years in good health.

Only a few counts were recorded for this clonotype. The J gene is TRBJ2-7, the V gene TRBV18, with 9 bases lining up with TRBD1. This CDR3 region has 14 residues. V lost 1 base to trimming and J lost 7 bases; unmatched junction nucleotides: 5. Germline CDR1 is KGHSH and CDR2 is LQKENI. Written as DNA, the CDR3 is TGTGCCAGCTCACCACAAAGGGACAGGGCTGAGCAGTACTTC. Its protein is CASSPQRDRAEQYF.

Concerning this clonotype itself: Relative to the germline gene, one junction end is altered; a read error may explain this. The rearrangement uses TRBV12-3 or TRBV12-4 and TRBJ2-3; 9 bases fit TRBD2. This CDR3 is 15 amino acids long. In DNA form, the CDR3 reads TGTGCCAGCAGGTTAGCGGGAGTTCCCGGAGATACGCAGTATTTT. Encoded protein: CASRLAGVPGDTQYF.

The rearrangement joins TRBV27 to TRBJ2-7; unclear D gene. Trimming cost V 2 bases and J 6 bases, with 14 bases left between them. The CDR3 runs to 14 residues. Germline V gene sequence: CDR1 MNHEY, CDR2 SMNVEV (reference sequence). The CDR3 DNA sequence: TGTGCCAGCAGTTTAGGGATGAGGCAGCCCGAGCAGTACTTC. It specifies CASSLGMRQPEQYF.

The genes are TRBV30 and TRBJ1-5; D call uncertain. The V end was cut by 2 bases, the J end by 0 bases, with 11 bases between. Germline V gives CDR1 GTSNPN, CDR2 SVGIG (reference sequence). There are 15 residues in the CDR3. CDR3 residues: CAWSRQMGSNQPQHF. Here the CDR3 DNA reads TGTGCCTGGAGTCGGCAAATGGGTAGCAATCAGCCCCAGCATTTT.

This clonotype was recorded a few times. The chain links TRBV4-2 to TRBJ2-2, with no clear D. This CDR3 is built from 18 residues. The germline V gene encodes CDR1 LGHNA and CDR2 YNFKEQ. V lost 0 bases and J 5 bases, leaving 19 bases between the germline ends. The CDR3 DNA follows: TGTGCCAGCAGCCAAGATCATTTTATGGCTACTGATACCGGGGAGCTGTTTTTT. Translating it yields CASSQDHFMATDTGELFF.

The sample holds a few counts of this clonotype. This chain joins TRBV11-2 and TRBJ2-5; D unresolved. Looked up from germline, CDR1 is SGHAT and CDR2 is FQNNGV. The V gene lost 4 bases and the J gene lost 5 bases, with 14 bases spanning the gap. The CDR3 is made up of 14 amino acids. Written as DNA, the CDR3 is TGTGCCAGCAGCTCAAGTCTATCTCTGGAGACCCAGTACTTC. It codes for CASSSSLSLETQYF. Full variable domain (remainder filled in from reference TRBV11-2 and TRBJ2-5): EAGVAQSPRYKIIEKRQSVAFWCNPISGHATLYWYQQILGQGPKLLIQFQNNGVVDDSQLPKDRFSAERLKGVDSTLKIQPAKLEDSAVYLCASSSSLSLETQYFGPGTRLLVL.

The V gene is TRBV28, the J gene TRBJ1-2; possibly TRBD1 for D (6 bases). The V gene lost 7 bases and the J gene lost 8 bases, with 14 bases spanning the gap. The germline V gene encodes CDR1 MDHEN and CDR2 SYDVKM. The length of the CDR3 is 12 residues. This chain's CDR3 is CASKFTGTGYTF. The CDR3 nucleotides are TGTGCCAGCAAATTCACAGGGACGGGCTACACCTTC.

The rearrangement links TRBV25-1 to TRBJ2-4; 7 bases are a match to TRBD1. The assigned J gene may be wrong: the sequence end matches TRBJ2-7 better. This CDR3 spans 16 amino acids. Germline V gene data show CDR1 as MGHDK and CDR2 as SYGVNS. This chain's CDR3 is CASSDQKTGLTYEQYF. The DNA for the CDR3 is TGTGCCAGCAGTGACCAGAAGACAGGGCTAACCTACGAGCAGTACTTC.

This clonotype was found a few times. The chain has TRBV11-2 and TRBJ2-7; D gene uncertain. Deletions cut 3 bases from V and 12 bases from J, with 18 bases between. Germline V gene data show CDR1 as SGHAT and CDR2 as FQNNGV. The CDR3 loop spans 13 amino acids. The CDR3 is CASSFMGPPALYF. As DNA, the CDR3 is TGTGCCAGCAGCTTCATGGGCCCACCGGCCCTGTACTTC.

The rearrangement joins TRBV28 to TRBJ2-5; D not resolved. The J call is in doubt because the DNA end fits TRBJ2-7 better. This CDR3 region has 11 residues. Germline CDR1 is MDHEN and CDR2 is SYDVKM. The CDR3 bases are TGTGCCAGCAGTTTGGATATCGAGCAGTACTTC. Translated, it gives CASSLDIEQYF.

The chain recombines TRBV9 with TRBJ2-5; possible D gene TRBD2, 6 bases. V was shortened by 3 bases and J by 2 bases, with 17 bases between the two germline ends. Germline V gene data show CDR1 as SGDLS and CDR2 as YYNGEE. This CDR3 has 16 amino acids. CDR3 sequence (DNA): TGTGCCAGCAGCGAAGGCCTCCTAGCGTTACAAGAGACCCAGTACTTC. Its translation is CASSEGLLALQETQYF. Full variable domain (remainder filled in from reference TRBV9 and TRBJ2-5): DSGVTQTPKHLITATGQRVTLRCSPRSGDLSVYWYQQSLDQGLQFLIQYYNGEERAKGNILERFSAQQFPDLHSELNLSSLELGDSALYFCASSEGLLALQETQYFGPGTRLLVL.

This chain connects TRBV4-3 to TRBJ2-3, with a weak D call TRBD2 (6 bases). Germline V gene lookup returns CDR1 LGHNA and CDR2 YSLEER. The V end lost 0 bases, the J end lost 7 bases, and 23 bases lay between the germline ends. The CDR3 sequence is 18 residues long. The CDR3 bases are TGCGCCAGCAGCCAAGATTTGTGGGGACGTCGAGGCGGGAATACGCAGTATTTT. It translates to CASSQDLWGRRGGNTQYF.

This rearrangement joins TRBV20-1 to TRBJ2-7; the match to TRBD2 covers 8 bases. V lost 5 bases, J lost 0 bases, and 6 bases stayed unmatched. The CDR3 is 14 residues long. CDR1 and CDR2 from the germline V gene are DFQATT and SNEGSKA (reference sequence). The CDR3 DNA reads TGCAGTGCTCTCCGCGGGAGGAGCTCCTACGAGCAGTACTTC. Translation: CSALRGRSSYEQYF.

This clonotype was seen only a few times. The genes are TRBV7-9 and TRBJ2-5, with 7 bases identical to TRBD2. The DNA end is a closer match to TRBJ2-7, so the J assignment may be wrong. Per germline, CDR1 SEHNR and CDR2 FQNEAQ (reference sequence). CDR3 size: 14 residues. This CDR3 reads CASSPVARGDEQYF. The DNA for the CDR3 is TGTGCCAGCAGCCCCGTGGCTCGGGGGGACGAGCAGTACTTC.

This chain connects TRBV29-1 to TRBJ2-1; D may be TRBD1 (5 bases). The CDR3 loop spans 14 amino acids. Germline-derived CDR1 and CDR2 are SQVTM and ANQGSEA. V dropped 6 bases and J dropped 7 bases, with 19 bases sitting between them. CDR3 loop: CSVPPGQLLNEQFF. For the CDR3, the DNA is TGCAGCGTCCCCCCTGGACAACTGTTAAATGAGCAGTTCTTC.

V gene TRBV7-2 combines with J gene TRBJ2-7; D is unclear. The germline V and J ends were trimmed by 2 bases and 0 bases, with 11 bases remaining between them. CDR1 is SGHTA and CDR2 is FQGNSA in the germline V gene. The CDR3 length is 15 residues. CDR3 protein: CASSLRVGNSYEQYF. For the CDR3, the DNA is TGTGCCAGCAGCTTAAGGGTCGGAAACTCCTACGAGCAGTACTTC.

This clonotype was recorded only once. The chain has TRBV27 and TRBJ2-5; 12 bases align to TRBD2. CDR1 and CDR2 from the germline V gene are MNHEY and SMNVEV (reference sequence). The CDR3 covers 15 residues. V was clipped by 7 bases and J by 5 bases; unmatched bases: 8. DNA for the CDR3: TGTGCCAGCATGAGAGACGGACTAGCGGGGGAGACCCAGTACTTC. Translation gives CASMRDGLAGETQYF.

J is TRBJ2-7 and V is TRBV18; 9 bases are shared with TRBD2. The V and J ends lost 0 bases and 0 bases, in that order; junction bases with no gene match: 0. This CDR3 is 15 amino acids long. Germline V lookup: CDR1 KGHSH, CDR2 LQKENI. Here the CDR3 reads CASSPPSGGSYEQYF. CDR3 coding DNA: TGTGCCAGCTCACCACCTAGCGGGGGCTCCTACGAGCAGTACTTC. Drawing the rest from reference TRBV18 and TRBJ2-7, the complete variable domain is NAGVMQNPRHLVRRRGQEARLRCSPMKGHSHVYWYRQLPEEGLKFMVYLQKENIIDESGMPKERFSAEFPKEGPSILRIQQVVRGDSAAYFCASSPPSGGSYEQYFGPGTRLTVT.

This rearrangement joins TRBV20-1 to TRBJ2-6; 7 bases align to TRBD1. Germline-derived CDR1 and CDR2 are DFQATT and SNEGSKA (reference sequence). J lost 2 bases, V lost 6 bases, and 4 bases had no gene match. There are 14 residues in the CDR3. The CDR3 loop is CSAIGTAGANVLTF. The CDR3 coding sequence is TGCAGTGCAATAGGGACAGCTGGGGCCAACGTCCTGACTTTC.

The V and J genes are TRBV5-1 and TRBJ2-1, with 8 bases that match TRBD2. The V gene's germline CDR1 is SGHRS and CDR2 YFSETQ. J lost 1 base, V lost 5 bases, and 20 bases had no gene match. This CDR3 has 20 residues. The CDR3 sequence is CASRHHERETIVRSYNEQFF. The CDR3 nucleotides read TGCGCCAGCAGACACCACGAGCGGGAGACTATCGTTAGGTCCTACAATGAGCAGTTCTTC.

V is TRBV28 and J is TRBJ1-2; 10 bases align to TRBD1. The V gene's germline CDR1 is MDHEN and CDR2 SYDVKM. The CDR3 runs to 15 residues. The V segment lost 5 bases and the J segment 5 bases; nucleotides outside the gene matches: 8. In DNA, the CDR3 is TGTGCCAGCAGTCCCTCCGGGACAGGGGTATATGGCTACACCTTC. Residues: CASSPSGTGVYGYTF.

The CDR3 here is CASSSLEVGALGRNEQFF. In DNA form, the CDR3 reads TGTGCCAGCAGTTCCCTCGAGGTAGGGGCCTTGGGGAGGAATGAGCAGTTCTTC. This rearrangement joins TRBV6-5 to TRBJ2-1, with a tentative D call TRBD2 (6 bases). CDR3 length equals 18 residues. The ends were cut back, 4 bases at V and 7 bases at J, with 26 bases in the middle. Germline loops: CDR1 MNHEY, CDR2 SVGAGI.

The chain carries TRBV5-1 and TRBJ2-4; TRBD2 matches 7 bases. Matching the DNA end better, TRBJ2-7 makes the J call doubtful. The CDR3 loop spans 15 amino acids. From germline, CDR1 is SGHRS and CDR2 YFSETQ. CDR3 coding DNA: TGCGCCAGCAGCTTACTAGTGGGAGGGCTGTACGAGCAGTACTTC. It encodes CASSLLVGGLYEQYF.

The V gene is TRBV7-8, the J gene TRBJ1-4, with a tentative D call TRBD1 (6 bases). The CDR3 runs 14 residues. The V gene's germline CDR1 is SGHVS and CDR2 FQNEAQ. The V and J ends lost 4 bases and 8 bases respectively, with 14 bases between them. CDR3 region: CASSYRRGVEKLFF. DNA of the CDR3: TGTGCCAGCAGCTACCGAAGGGGGGTAGAAAAACTGTTTTTT.

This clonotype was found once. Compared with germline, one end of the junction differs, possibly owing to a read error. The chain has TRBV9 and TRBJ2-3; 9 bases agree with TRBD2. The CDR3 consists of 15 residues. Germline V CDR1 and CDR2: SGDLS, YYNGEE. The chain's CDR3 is CASGVVGLATDTQYF. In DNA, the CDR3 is TGTGCCAGCGGCGTAGTGGGACTAGCAACAGATACGCAGTATTTT.

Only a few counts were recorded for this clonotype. DNA for the CDR3: TGTGCCAGCAGCTTGTCGTCCTTAGGGGGCTACAATGAGCAGTTCTTC. It specifies CASSLSSLGGYNEQFF. The V call is TRBV5-6, the J call TRBJ2-1, with D possibly TRBD1 on 6 matching bases. Trimming cost V 1 base and J 3 bases, with 14 bases left between them. CDR1 SGHDT and CDR2 YYEEEE come from the germline V gene. The CDR3 loop spans 16 amino acids.